This record covers a single TCR beta chain. Its antigen is not known. A second about 6 to 12 cycle PCR used barcoded and J-beta primers. TCRdb reprocessed the 5' RACE reads with MiXCR, giving one entry per CDR3 protein. The sample holds approximately 800,000 distinct CDR3 sequences; about 62% are singletons and the top ten take roughly 26%. The data derive from a study of blood T cells in healthy people across ages. Germline-derived CDR1 and CDR2 are DFQATT and SNEGSKA (reference sequence). Trimming shortened V by 0 bases and J by 2 bases, and 11 bases separated the two germline ends. The CDR3 contains 14 residues. Study conclusions and caveats: Unknown CMV status may confound age-related changes in expanded clones. Age brought a roughly linear fall in TCR beta diversity measured per million T cells.

The source is a man in his thirties or forties in good health. J is TRBJ2-7 and V is TRBV20-1; possibly TRBD1 or TRBD2 for D (6 bases each). The sample consisted of blood. The CDR3 spells CSAREAEGAYEQYF. In nucleotides, the CDR3 is TGCAGTGCTAGAGAAGCGGAGGGGGCCTACGAGCAGTACTTC.